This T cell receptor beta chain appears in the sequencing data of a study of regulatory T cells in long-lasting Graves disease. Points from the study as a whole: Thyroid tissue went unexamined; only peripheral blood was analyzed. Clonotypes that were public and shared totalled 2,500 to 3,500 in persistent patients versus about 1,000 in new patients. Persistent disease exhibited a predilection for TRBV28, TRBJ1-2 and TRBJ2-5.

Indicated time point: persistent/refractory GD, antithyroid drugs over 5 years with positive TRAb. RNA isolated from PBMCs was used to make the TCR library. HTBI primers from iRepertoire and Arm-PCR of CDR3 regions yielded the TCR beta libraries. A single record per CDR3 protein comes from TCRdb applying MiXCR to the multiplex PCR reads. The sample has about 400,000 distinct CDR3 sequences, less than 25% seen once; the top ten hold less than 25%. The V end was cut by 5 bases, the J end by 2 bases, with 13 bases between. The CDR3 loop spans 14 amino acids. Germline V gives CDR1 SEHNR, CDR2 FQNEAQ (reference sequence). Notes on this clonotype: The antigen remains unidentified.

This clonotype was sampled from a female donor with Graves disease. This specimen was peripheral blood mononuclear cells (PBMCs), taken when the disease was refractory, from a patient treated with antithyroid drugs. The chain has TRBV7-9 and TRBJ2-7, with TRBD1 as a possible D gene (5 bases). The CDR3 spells CASSISTAPYEQYF. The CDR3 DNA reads TGTGCCAGCAGCATCTCGACAGCCCCCTACGAGCAGTACTTC.